Below are 18 T cell receptor beta chains sequenced from a single sample in a study of blood T cell repertoires in COVID-19. Measured with immunoSEQ multiplex PCR; TCRdb has only the in-frame clones, and not every one. The table lists hundreds of thousands of clones, around 87% of them singletons. Sequencing used peripheral blood. These receptors were taken from a woman aged 50 to 65 who had recovered from COVID-19.

The chain is built from TRBV29-1 and TRBJ2-7, with D maybe TRBD2 (5 bases). Germline V gene data show CDR1 as SQVTM and CDR2 as ANQGSEA. The CDR3 extends over 13 amino acids. V was cut by 5 bases and J by 0 bases, with 11 bases left in between. The CDR3 here is CSVIKAASYEQYF. The CDR3 DNA is TGCAGCGTTATCAAAGCGGCCTCCTACGAGCAGTACTTC.

This rearrangement joins TRBV7-9 to TRBJ1-3; TRBD1 matches at 8 bases. The CDR3 consists of 15 residues. CDR1 and CDR2 from the germline V gene are SEHNR and FQNEAQ (reference sequence). The V and J ends lost 5 bases and 2 bases, in that order; junction bases with no gene match: 5. DNA of the CDR3: TGTGCCAGCAGCCCGACGACAGGGGCTGGAAACACCATATATTTT. Encoded protein: CASSPTTGAGNTIYF.

In this sample, this clone turned up a few times. This CDR3 is CASSLLLDGYTF. Written as DNA, the CDR3 is TGTGCCAGCAGTTTACTATTAGATGGCTACACCTTC. This chain links TRBV12-3 or TRBV12-4 with TRBJ1-2; no firm D call. V lost 2 bases and J 6 bases, leaving 7 bases between the germline ends. The CDR3 totals 12 residues.

CDR3 nucleotides: TGTGCCAGCAGCTTGCGGGGGACAGCGGTCGAAGCTTTCTTT. Its translation is CASSLRGTAVEAFF. The chain recombines TRBV5-6 with TRBJ1-1; 7 bases line up with TRBD1. CDR3 length: 14 residues. CDR1 SGHDT and CDR2 YYEEEE come from the germline V gene. V was pared by 1 base and J by 8 bases, with 8 bases of the junction left unmatched.

The chain links TRBV7-2 to TRBJ2-7, with TRBD2 identical over 12 bases. The CDR3 sequence is 18 residues long. J lost 0 bases, V lost 6 bases, and 12 bases had no gene match. CDR1 is SGHTA and CDR2 is FQGNSA in the germline V gene. The DNA for the CDR3 is TGTGCCAGCAGACCTCAACCGGGACTAGCGGGCCTCTCCTACGAGCAGTACTTC. This sequence encodes CASRPQPGLAGLSYEQYF.

The chain recombines TRBV28 with TRBJ2-5; D possibly corresponds to TRBD2 (6 bases). The CDR3 is 17 amino acids. V lost 2 bases and J 4 bases, leaving 20 bases between the germline ends. CDR1 and CDR2 from the germline V gene are MDHEN and SYDVKM. CDR3 in amino acids: CASSLQGLREPPETQYF. The CDR3 bases are TGTGCCAGCAGTTTACAGGGTTTGCGGGAACCGCCAGAGACCCAGTACTTC.

The gene calls are TRBV19 and TRBJ1-1; D not resolved. Between the trimmed V and J ends, which lost 5 bases and 4 bases, there was a span of 8 bases. The CDR3 is made up of 12 amino acids. Germline V gives CDR1 LNHDA, CDR2 SQIVND (reference sequence). The CDR3 bases are TGTGCCAGTAGTTCTGGCAGCACTGAAGCTTTCTTT. It codes for CASSSGSTEAFF.

The J gene is TRBJ2-7, the V gene TRBV6-5, with TRBD2 as a possible D gene (6 bases). This CDR3 contains 13 residues. Germline CDR1 and CDR2: MNHEY and SVGAGI. The V gene lost 6 bases and the J gene lost 4 bases, with 13 bases spanning the gap. CDR3 DNA sequence: TGTGCCAGCAGCCGACTCGGAGGGTACGAGCAGTACTTC. This sequence encodes CASSRLGGYEQYF.

The chain uses TRBV6-4 and TRBJ1-1, with 9 bases that match TRBD1. CDR1 is MRHNA and CDR2 is SNTAGT in the germline V gene. This CDR3 contains 13 residues. Unmatched junction bases numbered 3, after V lost 3 bases and J lost 7 bases. The CDR3 DNA reads as TGTGCCAGCAGTGAACAGGGGGCTGGTGAAGCTTTCTTT. It is translated as CASSEQGAGEAFF.

The V gene is TRBV28, the J gene TRBJ1-4; D is undetermined. Per germline, CDR1 MDHEN and CDR2 SYDVKM. The CDR3 consists of 12 residues. V shed 7 bases and J shed 8 bases, with 11 bases lying between them. The CDR3 reads CASTGGFEKLFF. The CDR3 DNA sequence: TGTGCCAGCACGGGAGGGTTCGAAAAACTGTTTTTT.

The chain combines TRBV27 with TRBJ1-5, with 8 bases fitting TRBD1. V was pared by 5 bases and J by 2 bases, with 8 bases of the junction left unmatched. Germline V gives CDR1 MNHEY, CDR2 SMNVEV (reference sequence). The CDR3 sequence is 16 residues long. The CDR3 loop reads CASSRRQGRGNQPQHF. The DNA of the CDR3 is TGTGCCAGCAGTAGAAGACAGGGGAGAGGCAATCAGCCCCAGCATTTT.

This CDR3 reads CASSQSWRGPSTDTQYF. DNA of the CDR3: TGTGCCAGCAGCCAATCTTGGCGCGGCCCCTCCACAGATACGCAGTATTTT. The J gene is TRBJ2-3, the V gene TRBV16; D gene unclear. Germline V gene lookup returns CDR1 KGHSY and CDR2 FQNENV. V lost 0 bases and J 2 bases, leaving 15 bases between the germline ends. The CDR3 contains 17 residues.

The gene calls are TRBV7-2 and TRBJ2-7; a weak D match, TRBD2 (5 bases). Germline V gene lookup returns CDR1 SGHTA and CDR2 FQGNSA. The CDR3 is made up of 14 amino acids. Trimming stripped 0 bases from V and 6 bases from J, with 12 bases between. CDR3 sequence (DNA): TGTGCCAGCAGCTTAGCCCCGGGATTGGTCGAGCAGTACTTC. It yields the protein CASSLAPGLVEQYF.

The genes are TRBV12-3 or TRBV12-4 and TRBJ2-7; TRBD2 is a possible D gene (5 bases). The CDR3 extends over 12 amino acids. The germline V and J ends were trimmed by 6 bases and 0 bases, with 6 bases remaining between them. The DNA of the CDR3 is TGTGCCAGCAGCCGGGACTCCTACGAGCAGTACTTC. Translation: CASSRDSYEQYF.

This chain joins TRBV19 and TRBJ2-7; 7 bases agree with TRBD1. Germline loops: CDR1 LNHDA, CDR2 SQIVND (reference sequence). This CDR3 is built from 15 residues. V lost 8 bases to trimming and J lost 3 bases; unmatched junction nucleotides: 13. CDR3 DNA sequence: TGTGCCAGTGGGCGACAGGGTGGTAAGTTCTACGAGCAGTACTTC. Amino acid sequence: CASGRQGGKFYEQYF.

The rearrangement joins TRBV6-5 to TRBJ1-5; no reliable D call. In germline, CDR1 is MNHEY, CDR2 SVGAGI. V lost 6 bases, J lost 0 bases, and 12 bases lay in between. CDR3 length: 15 amino acids. In DNA, the CDR3 is TGTGCCAGCAGAACCGACGGGGATAGCAATCAGCCCCAGCATTTT. Its translation is CASRTDGDSNQPQHF.

The rearrangement joins TRBV27 to TRBJ2-7; 11 positions match TRBD1. Germline lookup yields CDR1 MNHEY and CDR2 SMNVEV (reference sequence). The V segment lost 8 bases and the J segment 7 bases; nucleotides outside the gene matches: 13. This CDR3 region has 15 residues. CDR3 sequence: CASRTGTGGAEEQYF. The DNA of the CDR3 is TGTGCCAGCCGCACAGGGACAGGGGGGGCGGAGGAGCAGTACTTC.

The CDR3 nucleotides are TGTGCCACCCTATTAAGCACCGGGGAGCTGTTTTTT. This encodes CATLLSTGELFF. The chain uses TRBV28 and TRBJ2-2; D not certain. Trimming removed 10 bases at V and 4 bases at J, with 10 bases between. Germline V gene sequence: CDR1 MDHEN, CDR2 SYDVKM. This CDR3 has 12 amino acids.